What follows describes a single T cell receptor (beta chain). No antigen is known for it. The Oncomine TCR Beta short-read assay generated sequence data from the DNA of cultured CD4+ T cells. One entry per CDR3 protein, called by TCRdb with MiXCR from the PCR reads. Among 20,000 to 25,000 distinct CDR3 sequences listed, around 46% were seen once. As for time point: late sampling 161 to 241 days after vaccination in three convalescent patients. As to treatment: roughly 10-day PBMC culture with coronavirus spike peptide pools or control peptides (ViraFEST assay). This entry comes from a study of vaccination and CD4 T cells after COVID-19. General study results and limits: Researchers report that a median about 86% of reactive clones in convalescent patients surfaced only post-vaccination.

The CDR3 covers 16 residues. CDR1 and CDR2 (germline): SEHNR, FQNEAQ (reference sequence). With V trimmed by 6 bases and J by 3 bases, 6 bases remained unmatched. The TCR originated in a human donor who had recovered from COVID-19. The chain is built from TRBV7-9 and TRBJ2-3, with 13 bases lining up with TRBD2. The sample was CD4+ T cells from blood, cultured in vitro, taken about 7 months after SARS-CoV-2 vaccination. The CDR3 sequence is CASSSGLAGVTDTQYF. DNA of the CDR3: TGTGCCAGCAGTTCCGGACTAGCGGGAGTTACAGATACGCAGTATTTT. Supplemented by reference TRBV7-9 and TRBJ2-3, the full variable domain reads DTGVSQNPRHKITKRGQNVTFRCDPISEHNRLYWYRQTLGQGPEFLTYFQNEAQLEKSRLLSDRFSAERPKGSFSTLEIQRTEQGDSAMYLCASSSGLAGVTDTQYFGPGTRLTVL.